A selection of T cell receptor beta chains follows, all from one sample in a study of blood T cell repertoires in COVID-19. Sequencing was performed with immunoSEQ multiplex PCR; in TCRdb, only in-frame clones are kept and a portion is missing. The repertoire has 90,000 or so clones, 89% of them found once; the top ten carry 3% to 4%. Specimen: peripheral blood. The receptors come from a woman between 70 and 85 years old with acute or convalescent COVID-19. The conserved cysteine and the conserved F or W are not part of the CDR3 here. Each record gives: J gene, D gene, CDR3 length, V gene, CDR3 protein. The D gene is left open where the match is weak.

>TRBJ1-4|TRBD1|12|TRBV2
AIHDRESNEKLF
>TRBJ2-7|NA|13|TRBV11-2
ASSLDLVVLYEQY
>TRBJ2-1|TRBD2|15|TRBV3-1/TRBV3-2
ASSPGGGLRSYNEQF
>TRBJ2-2|TRBD2|11|TRBV28
ALRGGYTGELF
>TRBJ2-1|TRBD1|13|TRBV6-5
ASREDRGSYNEQF
>TRBJ1-2|NA|14|TRBV28
ASSTSNTGINYGYT
>TRBJ2-7|TRBD1|13|TRBV11-3
ASSAGQGQNYEQY
>TRBJ2-5|TRBD1|12|TRBV5-1
ASSSGTGHETQY
>TRBJ1-2|TRBD1|11|TRBV7-2
ASSVDRGRSYT
>TRBJ1-3|TRBD1|12|TRBV5-1
ASSSGTGGNTIY
>TRBJ2-1|NA|13|TRBV30
AWSQGLLPYNEQF
>TRBJ2-1|TRBD1|13|TRBV5-1
ASRATGMNYNEQF
>TRBJ1-4|TRBD1|11|TRBV19
ASSTTGAEKLF
>TRBJ1-2|TRBD1|14|TRBV7-6
ASSPYRGQINYGYT
>TRBJ1-2|TRBD1|12|TRBV6-5
ASSNRGGFYGYT
>TRBJ1-1|TRBD1|12|TRBV7-2
ASRHQGVGTEAF
>TRBJ1-2|TRBD1|14|TRBV5-1
ASSGRDRVVDYGYT
>TRBJ2-3|TRBD2|14|TRBV7-9
ASSWASGGPTDTQY
>TRBJ1-1|NA|9|TRBV20-1
SAAGVAEAF
>TRBJ2-1|TRBD2|13|TRBV30
AWSIVGLAAVEQF
>TRBJ2-1|TRBD2|13|TRBV19
ASSTLAGGNNEQF
>TRBJ1-1|NA|13|TRBV6-2/TRBV6-3
ASSRDGAGDTEAF
>TRBJ2-2|TRBD2|14|TRBV27
ASSLTKLAGAGELF
>TRBJ1-1|TRBD1|14|TRBV7-8
ASSTRTGAPNTEAF
>TRBJ2-1|NA|13|TRBV30
AWSVGQAQDDEQF
>TRBJ1-2|TRBD1|11|TRBV19
ASYPGTGYGYT
>TRBJ2-7|NA|11|TRBV7-9
ASSLTNSYEQY
>TRBJ1-2|NA|13|TRBV27
ASSKGGANVYGYT
>TRBJ2-7|TRBD2|12|TRBV6-5
ASSRREREYEQY
>TRBJ1-1|TRBD1|13|TRBV11-3
ASSLGQGGTTEAF
>TRBJ1-2|TRBD1|10|TRBV2
ASSEQGAGYT
>TRBJ1-4|NA|12|TRBV5-5
ASSATATNEKLF
>TRBJ1-3|NA|14|TRBV5-1
ASSPVPGVPGNTIY
>TRBJ2-7|NA|10|TRBV7-8
ASSSQGYEQY
>TRBJ1-6|TRBD1|13|TRBV6-5
ASSLLGTGGSPLH
>TRBJ2-1|NA|11|TRBV4-1
ASSQATGNEQF
>TRBJ2-4|NA|13|TRBV6-1
ASSEDLGTKNIQY
>TRBJ2-2|NA|19|TRBV19
ASSPPRGVYTGNFATGELF
>TRBJ2-2|TRBD1|15|TRBV18
ASSPTTGTANTGELF
>TRBJ1-5|NA|15|TRBV15
ATSRVTRRDGNQPQH
>TRBJ2-2|NA|14|TRBV2
ASSEVFAVNTGELF
>TRBJ1-6|TRBD1|12|TRBV7-2
ASSGTGYNSPLH
>TRBJ2-5|TRBD2|12|TRBV5-6
ASSMGGSRETQY
>TRBJ1-5|NA|13|TRBV2
ASSEGANSNQPQH
>TRBJ1-5|TRBD1|13|TRBV11-2
ASSLGGQGNQPQH
>TRBJ1-1|NA|11|TRBV10-2
ASRLASGTEAF
>TRBJ2-1|TRBD2|13|TRBV27
ASSYSGWAYNEQF
>TRBJ2-5|TRBD1|14|TRBV2
ASSADRGPPQETQY
>TRBJ2-3|TRBD1|15|TRBV3-1/TRBV3-2
ASSPRDRVSSTDTQY
>TRBJ1-6|TRBD1|13|TRBV4-2
ASSHPGQGFSPLH
>TRBJ2-5|TRBD2|11|TRBV6-5
ASRGTKLETQY
>TRBJ2-3|TRBD1|15|TRBV10-2
ASSEHPQGPSTDTQY
>TRBJ1-1|NA|12|TRBV28
ASTEGRGGTEAF